This is a list of T cell receptor beta chains from one sample in a study of graft-versus-host responses after intestinal transplantation. These TCRs' antigens remain unknown. Sequencing was performed with immunoSEQ multiplex PCR; in TCRdb, only in-frame clones are kept and a portion is missing. The sample holds over 80,000 clones, 91% seen once. Specimen: unstimulated CD4+ T cells sorted from spleen or lymph node cells, collected before transplant. The origin of the receptors is a human donor who was the organ donor for an intestinal transplant. Both conserved end residues are part of each CDR3. A D gene is named only where the DNA matches it firmly. The listing skips clone size in some rows; elsewhere it reads once, few, many or a size class.

V,J,size,D,DNA,CDR3
TRBV27,TRBJ1-1,once,-,TGTGCCAGCAGAAACCACGGGGTGAACACTGAAGCTTTCTTT,CASRNHGVNTEAFF
TRBV7-3,TRBJ2-2,-,TRBD1,TGTGCCAGCAGCTTACGTGACAGGGCGTGGGGAAACACCGGGGAGCTGTTTTTT,CASSLRDRAWGNTGELFF
TRBV2,TRBJ1-6,-,TRBD1,TGTGCCAGCAGTGAAGAGACAGGGGGCCGGAATTCACCCCTCCACTTT,CASSEETGGRNSPLHF
TRBV7-6,TRBJ2-7,-,TRBD1,TGTGCCAGCAGCTTGTACGCGACAGGGGAGCACGAGCAGTACTTC,CASSLYATGEHEQYF
TRBV9,TRBJ2-1,once,TRBD2,TGTGCCAGCAGCTCTCCTTTCGGACTAGCGGGGGGCCTGTACAATGAGCAGTTCTTC,CASSSPFGLAGGLYNEQFF
TRBV27,TRBJ1-5,-,TRBD1,TGTGCCAGCAGTCCACAGGGGGTGAGCAATCAGCCCCAGCATTTT,CASSPQGVSNQPQHF
TRBV7-2,TRBJ2-2,-,TRBD2,TGTGCCAGCAGCCTTAGCGGGGGGGCGTCCTCCGGGGAGCTGTTTTTT,CASSLSGGASSGELFF
TRBV5-1,TRBJ2-1,-,-,TGCGCCAGCAGGAGGGGGAGCTCCTACAATGAGCAGTTCTTC,CASRRGSSYNEQFF
TRBV5-1,TRBJ2-2,-,TRBD2,TGCGCCAGCAGCTTGGTAGCGGGGGCGAACACCGGGGAGCTGTTTTTT,CASSLVAGANTGELFF
TRBV11-2,TRBJ2-5,-,TRBD1,TGTGCCAGCAGCCTACACATTGGGACAGGGGGTTTCGAGACCCAGTACTTC,CASSLHIGTGGFETQYF
TRBV7-3,TRBJ1-1,-,-,TGTGCCAGCAGCTTACAGACAGGGAACACTGAAGCTTTCTTT,CASSLQTGNTEAFF
TRBV7-8,TRBJ2-3,-,TRBD2,TGTGCCAGCAGCTTAGTTCAGCTAGCGGGGGTCACAGATACGCAGTATTTT,CASSLVQLAGVTDTQYF
TRBV5-6,TRBJ2-3,-,TRBD1,TGTGCCAGCAGCTTCGGGGACAGGGTAATCACAGATACGCAGTATTTT,CASSFGDRVITDTQYF
TRBV5-8,TRBJ2-7,-,-,TGTGCCAGCAGAACAACCGCAGCAGGCTACGAGCAGTACTTC,CASRTTAAGYEQYF
TRBV7-3,TRBJ2-3,-,-,TGTGCCAGCAGCTTAACGGGACAATCCACAGATACGCAGTATTTT,CASSLTGQSTDTQYF
TRBV7-3,TRBJ2-5,once,TRBD2,TGTGCCAGCAGCTTAACTAGCGGGGGAGAGACCCAGTACTTC,CASSLTSGGETQYF
TRBV6-5,TRBJ1-2,-,-,TGTGCCAGCAGTGAAGCGATCTATGGCTACACCTTC,CASSEAIYGYTF
TRBV27,TRBJ1-6,-,-,TGTGCCAGCAGTATCCAGGGAATTAGGAATTCACCCCTCCACTTT,CASSIQGIRNSPLHF
TRBV30,TRBJ1-5,once,TRBD1,TGTGCCTGGAGTGGCCGGGACAGGGCCCATGGACCCCAGCATTTT,CAWSGRDRAHGPQHF
TRBV4-2,TRBJ1-1,-,-,TGTGCCAGCAGCCAAAGGACAGTGAACACTGAAGCTTTCTTT,CASSQRTVNTEAFF
TRBV27,TRBJ2-7,-,TRBD2,TGTGCCAGCGGCCGAGCGGGGCACTCCTACGAGCAGTACTTC,CASGRAGHSYEQYF
TRBV2,TRBJ2-7,-,-,TGTGCCAGCAGTGGAACAGGGAGAGGCGAGCAGTACTTC,CASSGTGRGEQYF
TRBV9,TRBJ2-1,-,-,TGTGCCAGCAGCGTAGGCGGACTGCGCAATGAGCAGTTCTTC,CASSVGGLRNEQFF
TRBV4-1,TRBJ1-5,-,TRBD1,TGCGCCAGCAGCCCATGGACAGGGGGTAATCAGCCCCAGCATTTT,CASSPWTGGNQPQHF
TRBV7-3,TRBJ2-3,-,-,TGTGCCAGCAGCTTAAATGCAGCGACTAGCACAGATACGCAGTATTTT,CASSLNAATSTDTQYF
TRBV6-1,TRBJ1-1,-,-,TGTGCCAGCAGTTCCCTAACGGGGAACACTGAAGCTTTCTTT,CASSSLTGNTEAFF
TRBV5-4,TRBJ2-5,once,TRBD2,TGTGCCAGCAGCCGCGGGGGCGGGGGGGCCTTTGAGACCCAGTACTTC,CASSRGGGGAFETQYF
TRBV14,TRBJ1-6,-,TRBD1,TGTGCCAGCAGCCAGCAGAGACAGGGCCGTTCACCCCTCCACTTT,CASSQQRQGRSPLHF
TRBV7-8,TRBJ2-2,once,-,TGTGCCAGCAGCTTAGTGGCCGCGGAGCTGTTTTTT,CASSLVAAELFF
TRBV2,TRBJ2-3,-,-,TGTGCCAGCAGGGACTCCCCTGGCGCAGATACGCAGTATTTT,CASRDSPGADTQYF
TRBV4-3,TRBJ1-2,-,TRBD1,TGCGCCAGCAGCCCGGGACAGAGAGACTATGGCTACACCTTC,CASSPGQRDYGYTF
TRBV23-1,TRBJ1-2,-,-,TGCGCCAGCTACAGGGATTCCTCTAACTATGGCTACACCTTC,CASYRDSSNYGYTF
TRBV30,TRBJ2-5,-,TRBD2,TGTGCCTGGGGAAGTTCGGCTAGCGGGACGCACTCAGAGACCCAGTACTTC,CAWGSSASGTHSETQYF
TRBV7-9,TRBJ1-2,-,-,TGTGCCAGCAGCTTAGTTGGGGGAGGCTATGGCTACACCTTC,CASSLVGGGYGYTF
TRBV4-3,TRBJ1-2,-,-,TGCGCCAGCAGCCAAGGACAGGCCCCTCTCATCTATGGCTACACCTTC,CASSQGQAPLIYGYTF
TRBV6-5,TRBJ2-7,-,TRBD1,TGTGCCAGCAAGGGGGCGATGGGACAGGGGAACGAGCAGTACTTC,CASKGAMGQGNEQYF
TRBV2,TRBJ1-2,-,-,TGTGCCAGCAGAGTACGACAGGTCGGGGATGGCTACACCTTC,CASRVRQVGDGYTF
TRBV5-6,TRBJ2-1,-,TRBD1,TGTGCCAGCAGCTGGGACAGGTCCTACAATGAGCAGTTCTTC,CASSWDRSYNEQFF
TRBV5-6,TRBJ2-1,-,-,TGTGCCAGCAGCTTGGTTCGGCGGGCCGCCTACAATGAGCAGTTCTTC,CASSLVRRAAYNEQFF
TRBV6-6,TRBJ1-1,-,TRBD1,TGTGCCAGCAGTTACGGGACAGGGAACACTGAAGCTTTCTTT,CASSYGTGNTEAFF
TRBV4-2,TRBJ1-1,-,-,TGTGCCAGCAGCCAAGACGTACCGTTCAGGGGAGCTTTCTTT,CASSQDVPFRGAFF
TRBV5-1,TRBJ2-5,-,TRBD1,TGCGCCAGCGGCGTCGGGGACAGGGGACAAGAGACCCAGTACTTC,CASGVGDRGQETQYF
TRBV7-2,TRBJ1-3,once,-,TGTGCCAGCAGCTTATGGGGGGTCTACTCTGGAAACACCATATATTTT,CASSLWGVYSGNTIYF
TRBV11-1,TRBJ2-7,-,-,TGTGCCAGCAGCCCCGAATATGACAGCTACGAGCAGTACTTC,CASSPEYDSYEQYF
TRBV6-5,TRBJ1-6,-,-,TGTGCCAGCAGAAGGGACTCGTATTCCCCCCTCCACTTT,CASRRDSYSPLHF
TRBV27,TRBJ2-7,-,-,TGTGCCAGCACCTCGTTACTTCCTTACGAGCAGTACTTC,CASTSLLPYEQYF
TRBV30,TRBJ2-1,-,TRBD1,TGTGCCTGGAGTGTCTATTTTCGGGCAGGGGGCAATGAGCAGTTCTTC,CAWSVYFRAGGNEQFF
TRBV5-6,TRBJ1-1,-,-,TGTGCCAGCAGCTCCATCCTCAGGCAGGTGAACACTGAAGCTTTCTTT,CASSSILRQVNTEAFF
TRBV7-3,TRBJ2-3,-,TRBD2,TGTGCCAGCAGCTTAGGACTAGCGGGCACAGATACGCAGTATTTT,CASSLGLAGTDTQYF
TRBV4-1,TRBJ1-1,-,TRBD1,TGCGCCAGCAGCCAGTCTCGGACAGGAGGCACTGAAGCTTTCTTT,CASSQSRTGGTEAFF
TRBV15,TRBJ1-4,-,TRBD1,TGTGCCACCAGCAGGGAGGACAGGGGGCTAGGGAAACTGTTTTTT,CATSREDRGLGKLFF
TRBV5-1,TRBJ2-1,-,-,TGCGCCAGCAGCTTGCCCGGACACTCCTACAATGAGCAGTTCTTC,CASSLPGHSYNEQFF
TRBV27,TRBJ1-2,once,TRBD1,TGTGCCAGCAGTCTTACAGGGGCGATCGGCTACACCTTC,CASSLTGAIGYTF
TRBV4-2,TRBJ2-1,-,TRBD2,TGTGCCAGCAGCCAGGCACGGGGACTAAACAATGAGCAGTTCTTC,CASSQARGLNNEQFF